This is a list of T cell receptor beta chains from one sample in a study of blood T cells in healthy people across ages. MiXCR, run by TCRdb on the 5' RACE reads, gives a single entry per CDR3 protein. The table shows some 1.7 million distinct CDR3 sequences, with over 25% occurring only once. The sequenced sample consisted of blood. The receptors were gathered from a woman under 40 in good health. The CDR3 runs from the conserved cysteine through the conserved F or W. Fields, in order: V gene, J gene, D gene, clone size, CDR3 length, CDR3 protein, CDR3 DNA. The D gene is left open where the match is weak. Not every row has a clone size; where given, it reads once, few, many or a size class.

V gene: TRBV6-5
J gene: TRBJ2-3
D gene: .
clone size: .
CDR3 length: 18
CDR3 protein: CASSYSIRAGEKADTQYF
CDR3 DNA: TGTGCCAGCAGTTACTCGATTAGGGCAGGGGAGAAGGCAGATACGCAGTATTTT

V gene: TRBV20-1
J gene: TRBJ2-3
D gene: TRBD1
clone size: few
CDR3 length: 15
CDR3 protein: CSAKETRQGADTQYF
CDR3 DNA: TGCAGTGCTAAAGAAACGAGACAGGGCGCAGATACGCAGTATTTT

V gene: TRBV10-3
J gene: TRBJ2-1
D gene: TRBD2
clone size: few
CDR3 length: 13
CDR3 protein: CATQRGSYNEQFF
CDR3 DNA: TGTGCCACTCAGCGGGGGTCCTACAATGAGCAGTTCTTC

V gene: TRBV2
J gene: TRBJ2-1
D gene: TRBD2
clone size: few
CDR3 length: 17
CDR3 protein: CASRSTSGGTSYNEQFF
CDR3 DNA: TGTGCCAGCCGATCGACTAGCGGGGGGACCTCCTACAATGAGCAGTTCTTC

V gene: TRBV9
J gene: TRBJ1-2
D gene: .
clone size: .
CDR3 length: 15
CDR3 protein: CASSPNHNQRGGYTF
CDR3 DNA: TGTGCCAGCAGCCCTAACCATAACCAAAGAGGCGGCTACACCTTC

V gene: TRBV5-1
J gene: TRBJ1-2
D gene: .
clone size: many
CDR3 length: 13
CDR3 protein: CASSPSSGAGYTF
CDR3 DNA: TGCGCCAGCAGCCCCTCTTCAGGGGCTGGCTACACCTTC

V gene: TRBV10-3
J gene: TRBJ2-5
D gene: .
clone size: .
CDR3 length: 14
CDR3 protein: CAISDRDSGETQYF
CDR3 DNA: TGTGCCATCAGTGATCGAGATTCAGGAGAGACCCAGTACTTC

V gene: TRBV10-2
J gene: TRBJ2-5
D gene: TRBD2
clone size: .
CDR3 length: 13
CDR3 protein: CASTTSGKETQYF
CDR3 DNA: TGCGCCAGCACGACTAGCGGGAAAGAGACCCAGTACTTC

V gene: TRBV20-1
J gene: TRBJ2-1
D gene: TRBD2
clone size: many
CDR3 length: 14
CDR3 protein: CSAKAGGPYNEQFF
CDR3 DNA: TGCAGTGCTAAAGCGGGGGGGCCCTACAATGAGCAGTTCTTC

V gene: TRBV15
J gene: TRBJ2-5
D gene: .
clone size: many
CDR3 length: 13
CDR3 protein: CATSRAAEETQYF
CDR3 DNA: TGTGCCACCAGCAGAGCTGCGGAAGAGACCCAGTACTTC

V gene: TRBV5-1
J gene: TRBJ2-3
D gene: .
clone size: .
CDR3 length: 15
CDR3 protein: CASSLAARDTDTQYF
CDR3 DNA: TGCGCCAGCAGCTTGGCAGCTAGAGACACAGATACGCAGTATTTT